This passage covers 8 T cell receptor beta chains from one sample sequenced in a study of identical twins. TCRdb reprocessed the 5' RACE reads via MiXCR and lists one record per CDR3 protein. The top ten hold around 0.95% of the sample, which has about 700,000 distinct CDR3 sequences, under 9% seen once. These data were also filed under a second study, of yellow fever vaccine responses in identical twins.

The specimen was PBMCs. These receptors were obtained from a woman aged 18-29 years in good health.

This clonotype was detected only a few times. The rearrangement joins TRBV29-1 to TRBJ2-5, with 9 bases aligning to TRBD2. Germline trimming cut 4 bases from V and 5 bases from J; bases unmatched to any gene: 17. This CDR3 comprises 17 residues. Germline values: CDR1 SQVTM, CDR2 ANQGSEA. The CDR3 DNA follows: TGCAGCGTTGGGGGAGTTCGGGCGGGGGGGACCGGCGAGACCCAGTACTTC. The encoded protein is CSVGGVRAGGTGETQYF.

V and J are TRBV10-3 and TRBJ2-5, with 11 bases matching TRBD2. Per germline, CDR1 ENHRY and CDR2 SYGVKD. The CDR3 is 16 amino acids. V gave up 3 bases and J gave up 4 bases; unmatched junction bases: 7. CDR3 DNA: TGTGCCATCAGTGACTTTGCTAGCGGGGGGCTAGAGACCCAGTACTTC. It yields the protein CAISDFASGGLETQYF.

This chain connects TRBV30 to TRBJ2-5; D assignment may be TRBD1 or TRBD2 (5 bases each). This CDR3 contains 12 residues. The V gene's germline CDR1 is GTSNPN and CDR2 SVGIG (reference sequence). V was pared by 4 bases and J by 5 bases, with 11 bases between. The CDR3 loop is CAWKGREETQYF. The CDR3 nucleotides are TGTGCCTGGAAGGGCAGGGAGGAGACCCAGTACTTC.

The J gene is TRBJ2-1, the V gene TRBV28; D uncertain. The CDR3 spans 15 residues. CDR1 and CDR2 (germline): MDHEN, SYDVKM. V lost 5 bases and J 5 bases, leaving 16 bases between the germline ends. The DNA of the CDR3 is TGTGCCAGCAGTCTAGACCCCAGAAGCAACAATGAGCAGTTCTTC. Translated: CASSLDPRSNNEQFF.

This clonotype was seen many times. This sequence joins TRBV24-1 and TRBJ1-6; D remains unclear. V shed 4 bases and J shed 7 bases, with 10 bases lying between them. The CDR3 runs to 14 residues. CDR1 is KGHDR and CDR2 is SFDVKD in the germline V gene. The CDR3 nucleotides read TGTGCCACCAGTGAGGCCGGGGTAAATTCACCCCTCCACTTT. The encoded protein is CATSEAGVNSPLHF.

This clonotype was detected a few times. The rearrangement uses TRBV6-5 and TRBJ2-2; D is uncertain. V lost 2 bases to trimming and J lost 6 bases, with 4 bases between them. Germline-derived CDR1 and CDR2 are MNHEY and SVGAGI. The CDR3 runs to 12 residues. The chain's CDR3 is CASSYKSGELFF. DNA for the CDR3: TGTGCCAGCAGTTACAAGTCCGGGGAGCTGTTTTTT.

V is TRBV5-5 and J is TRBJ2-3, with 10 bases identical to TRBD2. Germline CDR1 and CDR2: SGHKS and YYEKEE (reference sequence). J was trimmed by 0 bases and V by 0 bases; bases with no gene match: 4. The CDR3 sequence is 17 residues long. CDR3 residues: CASSLEASGGSTDTQYF. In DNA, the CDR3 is TGTGCCAGCAGCTTGGAAGCTAGCGGGGGTAGCACAGATACGCAGTATTTT. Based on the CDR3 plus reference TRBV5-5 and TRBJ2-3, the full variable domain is DAGVTQSPTHLIKTRGQQVTLRCSPISGHKSVSWYQQVLGQGPQFIFQYYEKEERGRGNFPDRFSARQFPNYSSELNVNALLLGDSALYLCASSLEASGGSTDTQYFGPGTRLTVL.

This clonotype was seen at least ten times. The CDR3 loop reads CASSTGQSSYNSPLHF. The CDR3 DNA reads as TGCGCCAGCAGCACCGGACAGAGCTCCTATAATTCACCCCTCCACTTT. This chain links TRBV5-1 with TRBJ1-6; perhaps TRBD1 as D (6 bases). Germline V gene sequence: CDR1 SGHRS, CDR2 YFSETQ. The V gene lost 4 bases and the J gene lost 0 bases, with 11 bases spanning the gap. This CDR3 is built from 16 residues. Using reference TRBV5-1 and TRBJ1-6 for the parts outside the CDR3, the full variable domain is KAGVTQTPRYLIKTRGQQVTLSCSPISGHRSVSWYQQTPGQGLQFLFEYFSETQRNKGNFPGRFSGRQFSNSRSEMNVSTLELGDSALYLCASSTGQSSYNSPLHFGNGTRLTVT.